The source of this TCR beta chain is a study of cytomegalovirus exposure and HLA in healthy donors. CDR1 is SNHLY, CDR2 FYNNEI, per germline. The trim removed 6 bases at V and 6 bases at J, leaving 7 bases unmatched. The CDR3 runs to 13 residues. This PCR relied on a set of 60 Vbeta primers and 13 Jbeta primers. TCRdb's table, derived via immunoSEQ multiplex PCR, lists solely in-frame clones and lacks some. The sample has about 160,000 clones, around nine tenths seen once; the top ten hold around 0.93%. This clone was picked up one time. The clonotype originates from a woman in her twenties or thirties in good health and CMV-seronegative. This chain uses TRBV2 with TRBJ1-2; 7 nucleotides line up with TRBD1. The sample comprised PBMCs. Here the CDR3 reads CASSPTGVDGYTF. For the CDR3, the DNA is TGTGCCAGCAGCCCCACAGGGGTGGATGGCTACACCTTC.